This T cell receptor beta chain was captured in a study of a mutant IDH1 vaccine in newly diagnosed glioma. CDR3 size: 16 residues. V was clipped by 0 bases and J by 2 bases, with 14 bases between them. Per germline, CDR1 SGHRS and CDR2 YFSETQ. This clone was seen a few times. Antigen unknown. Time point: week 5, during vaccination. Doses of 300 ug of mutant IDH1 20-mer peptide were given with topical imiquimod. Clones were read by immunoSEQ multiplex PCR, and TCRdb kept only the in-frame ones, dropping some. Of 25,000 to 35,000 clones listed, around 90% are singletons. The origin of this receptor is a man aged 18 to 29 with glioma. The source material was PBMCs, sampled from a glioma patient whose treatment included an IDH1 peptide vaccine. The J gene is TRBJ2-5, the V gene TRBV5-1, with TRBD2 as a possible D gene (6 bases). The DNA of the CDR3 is TGCGCCAGCAGCTTGGCGCCTAGCGCCACGCAAGAGACCCAGTACTTC. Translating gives CASSLAPSATQETQYF. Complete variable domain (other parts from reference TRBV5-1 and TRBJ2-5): KAGVTQTPRYLIKTRGQQVTLSCSPISGHRSVSWYQQTPGQGLQFLFEYFSETQRNKGNFPGRFSGRQFSNSRSEMNVSTLELGDSALYLCASSLAPSATQETQYFGPGTRLLVL.